This entry lists 19 T cell receptor beta chains sequenced from one sample in a study of early T cells in non-severe SARS-CoV-2 infection. Each CDR3 protein is one row after TCRdb ran MiXCR on the 5' RACE reads. The top ten hold around 6% of the sample, which has about 30,000 distinct CDR3 sequences, around 4.5% seen once. The sample here was whole blood, taken at baseline. The origin of the receptors is an adult who was a healthcare worker with PCR-confirmed SARS-CoV-2 infection or an uninfected control (not recorded which).

This clonotype was counted ten times or more. The gene calls are TRBV7-8 and TRBJ2-3, with D perhaps TRBD2 (6 bases). The CDR3 extends over 15 amino acids. Germline V CDR1 and CDR2: SGHVS, FQNEAQ. Trimming left V 1 base short and J 0 bases short, with 8 bases between. CDR3 in DNA: TGTGCCAGCAGCTTAGTAGCGGCTAGCACAGATACGCAGTATTTT. It is translated as CASSLVAASTDTQYF.

The chain carries TRBV7-2 and TRBJ1-3; 9 bases fit TRBD1. This CDR3 is built from 15 residues. V shed 6 bases, J shed 5 bases, and the junction held 8 bases outside the gene matches. CDR1 is SGHTA, CDR2 FQGNSA, per germline. DNA of the CDR3: TGTGCCAGCAGAGGACGGACAGGGGAAAGAAACACCATATATTTT. Encoded protein: CASRGRTGERNTIYF.

A few counts support this clonotype. Being one base from a much bigger clone, this may be a read error. J is TRBJ2-2 and V is TRBV7-9, with unresolved D. The germline V gene has CDR1 SEHNR and CDR2 FQNEAQ (reference sequence). The CDR3 has 14 residues. Trimming shortened V by 1 base and J by 1 base, and 4 bases separated the two germline ends. The CDR3, as DNA: TGTGCCAGCAGCTTAGATCAGAACACCGGGGAGCTGTTTTTT. Its protein product is CASSLDQNTGELFF.

This clonotype has ten or more counts. CDR3 nucleotide sequence: TGTGCCAGCAGCTCACAGGGCGATTCACCCCTCCACTTT. Translated, it gives CASSSQGDSPLHF. The chain uses TRBV7-3 and TRBJ1-6; D possibly corresponds to TRBD1 (6 bases). V was trimmed by 4 bases and J by 8 bases, leaving 9 bases between them. Germline CDR1 and CDR2: SGHTA and FQGTGA. This CDR3 comprises 13 residues. Full variable domain (remainder filled in from reference TRBV7-3 and TRBJ1-6): GAGVSQTPSNKVTEKGKYVELRCDPISGHTALYWYRQSLGQGPEFLIYFQGTGAADDSGLPNDRFFAVRPEGSVSTLKIQRTERGDSAVYLCASSSQGDSPLHFGNGTRLTVT.

This chain joins TRBV12-3 or TRBV12-4 and TRBJ2-7; D is uncertain. Trimming removed 1 base at V and 0 bases at J, with 10 bases between. The CDR3 length is 15 residues. Here the CDR3 reads CASSLETSGSYEQYF. In nucleotides, the CDR3 is TGTGCCAGCAGTTTAGAGACGTCGGGCTCCTACGAGCAGTACTTC.

This clonotype has just a few counts. The V and J genes are TRBV18 and TRBJ2-7; D may correspond to TRBD1 or TRBD2 (5 bases each). V was trimmed by 2 bases and J by 0 bases, leaving 8 bases between them. Germline-derived CDR1 and CDR2 are KGHSH and LQKENI. This CDR3 contains 14 residues. The CDR3 DNA follows: TGTGCCAGCTCACCAACTGGGACCTCCTACGAGCAGTACTTC. Its protein product is CASSPTGTSYEQYF.

This clonotype was counted ten times or more. For the CDR3, the DNA is TGTGCCAGCAGGGGGACAGGGTGGAATCGCAATCAGCCCCAGCATTTT. Its protein product is CASRGTGWNRNQPQHF. V is TRBV2 and J is TRBJ1-5; 9 nucleotides line up with TRBD1. CDR3 size: 16 residues. The trim removed 6 bases at V and 2 bases at J, leaving 8 bases unmatched. In germline, CDR1 is SNHLY, CDR2 FYNNEI.

This clonotype has a count of ten or more. The chain recombines TRBV2 with TRBJ1-1; D is uncertain. Germline lookup yields CDR1 SNHLY and CDR2 FYNNEI. Trimming removed 4 bases at V and 2 bases at J, with 8 bases between. This CDR3 has 13 residues. The CDR3 nucleotides are TGTGCCAGCAGTGTGGAACATAACACTGAAGCTTTCTTT. This codes for CASSVEHNTEAFF.

In this sample, this clonotype turned up a few times. The chain recombines TRBV6-2 or TRBV6-3 with TRBJ2-3, with TRBD1 as a possible D gene (6 bases). CDR3 length: 15 amino acids. Trimming cost V 7 bases and J 0 bases, with 14 bases left between them. Germline V gene sequence: CDR1 MNHEY, CDR2 SVGEGT. CDR3 loop: CASTGQKASTDTQYF. DNA for the CDR3: TGTGCCAGCACCGGACAGAAGGCCAGCACAGATACGCAGTATTTT.

This clonotype showed up many times. The chain combines TRBV6-2 or TRBV6-3 with TRBJ2-7, with D hard to call. Trimming left V 4 bases short and J 2 bases short, with 9 bases between. Germline V gene data show CDR1 as MNHEY and CDR2 as SVGEGT. CDR3 length equals 13 residues. CDR3 sequence reads: CASSSNVPYEQYF. The CDR3, as DNA: TGTGCCAGCAGTTCCAACGTTCCCTACGAGCAGTACTTC.

At least ten counts were recorded for this clonotype. The chain uses TRBV6-2 or TRBV6-3 and TRBJ1-1; D gene ambiguous. Between the trimmed V and J ends, which lost 2 bases and 4 bases, there was a span of 8 bases. The CDR3 extends over 13 amino acids. Germline CDR1 MNHEY, CDR2 SVGEGT. The CDR3 is CASSYPKGTEAFF. In DNA form, the CDR3 reads TGTGCCAGCAGTTACCCGAAAGGCACTGAAGCTTTCTTT.

This clonotype was counted between two and nine times. V gene TRBV24-1 combines with J gene TRBJ2-7; TRBD1 is a possible D gene (7 bases). The CDR3 has 15 amino acids. Trimming shortened V by 6 bases and J by 6 bases, and 20 bases separated the two germline ends. The germline CDR1 and CDR2 sequences are KGHDR and SFDVKD. CDR3 residues: CATSPASGGGGEQYF. The CDR3 region has the DNA TGTGCCACCAGTCCCGCTTCAGGGGGAGGAGGCGAGCAGTACTTC.

This clonotype was counted between two and nine times. This sequence joins TRBV9 and TRBJ2-1; D is unclear. V shed 0 bases and J shed 9 bases, with 13 bases lying between them. The CDR3 contains 14 residues. Germline V lookup: CDR1 SGDLS, CDR2 YYNGEE. CDR3 sequence: CASSVESLVGEQFF. Written as DNA, the CDR3 is TGTGCCAGCAGCGTAGAGAGTCTCGTCGGTGAGCAGTTCTTC.

A note on this clonotype: One junction end disagrees with the germline gene, perhaps due to a read error. This rearrangement joins TRBV15 to TRBJ2-7, with D possibly matching TRBD1 (7 bases). This CDR3 region has 13 residues. CDR1 is LNHNV and CDR2 is YYDKDF in the germline V gene (reference sequence). The CDR3 coding sequence is TGTGCCACCAGCCGAGACCCAGGGGGGGAGCAGTACTTC. Its protein product is CATSRDPGGEQYF. Full variable domain (outside the CDR3, taken from reference TRBV15 and TRBJ2-7): DAMVIQNPRYQVTQFGKPVTLSCSQTLNHNVMYWYQQKSSQAPKLLFHYYDKDFNNEADTPDNFQSRRPNTSFCFLDIRSPGLGDTAMYLCATSRDPGGEQYFGPGTRLTVT.

At least ten counts were recorded for this clonotype. The V and J genes are TRBV11-2 and TRBJ1-2, with unresolved D. This CDR3 has 17 residues. V dropped 5 bases and J dropped 2 bases, with 21 bases sitting between them. Germline V gives CDR1 SGHAT, CDR2 FQNNGV. The CDR3 loop is CASSPQGFTELNYGYTF. The CDR3, as DNA: TGTGCCAGCAGCCCCCAAGGGTTTACGGAATTAAACTATGGCTACACCTTC.

This clonotype has a count of ten or more. The chain has TRBV24-1 and TRBJ2-1, with D perhaps matching TRBD2 (6 bases). V was clipped by 4 bases and J by 0 bases, with 21 bases between them. Germline V gives CDR1 KGHDR, CDR2 SFDVKD. The CDR3 contains 19 residues. The CDR3 sequence is CATSDHLRESLSSYNEQFF. The CDR3 DNA follows: TGTGCCACCAGTGACCACCTACGGGAGTCCCTTAGCTCCTACAATGAGCAGTTCTTC.

This clonotype was detected ten times or more. The chain has TRBV2 and TRBJ2-1, with 10 bases fitting TRBD2. J gave up 11 bases and V 4 bases, and 5 bases lay outside the gene matches. The CDR3 runs 13 residues. CDR1 SNHLY and CDR2 FYNNEI come from the germline V gene. In DNA form, the CDR3 reads TGTGCCAGCAGTGTAAGCGGGAGGGTACAGCAGTTCTTC. Translation gives CASSVSGRVQQFF.

This clonotype was counted ten times or more. The chain is built from TRBV6-6 and TRBJ1-1, with D unclear. Trimming removed 6 bases from V and 3 bases from J, with 14 bases in between. Germline CDR1 MNHNY, CDR2 SVGAGI (reference sequence). CDR3 size: 14 residues. CDR3 sequence reads: CASRSFSTDTEAFF. Written as DNA, the CDR3 is TGTGCCAGCAGAAGTTTCAGTACGGACACTGAAGCTTTCTTT.

This clonotype was counted ten times or more. The chain combines TRBV19 with TRBJ2-2; unclear D gene. The CDR3 runs to 14 residues. In germline, CDR1 is LNHDA, CDR2 SQIVND (reference sequence). Trimming removed 4 bases from V and 2 bases from J, with 8 bases in between. CDR3 in DNA: TGTGCCAGTAGTACCCTACTAAACACCGGGGAGCTGTTTTTT. Residues: CASSTLLNTGELFF.